This T cell receptor beta chain stems from a study of circulating CD8 cells and anti-PD-1 response in melanoma. Four subsets defined by PD-1 and/or TIGIT were sorted from live CD3+CD8+TCRalphabeta+ cells. Relative to its sample, this clonotype is medium-sized. TCR libraries were prepared from roughly 14 ng of total RNA with the QIAseq Immune Repertoire TCR panel. TCRdb processed the reads anew with MiXCR; each CDR3 protein has one entry. The sample lists 380 or so distinct CDR3 sequences, more than 10% occurring once. Trimming removed 2 bases at V and 3 bases at J, with 11 bases between. CDR1 and CDR2 (germline): SGHTA, FQGTGA. The length of the CDR3 is 15 residues.

The source was CD8+ T cells from PBMCs, collected at baseline or after one month of anti-PD-1 therapy (not recorded which). The origin of this receptor is a human donor with melanoma. The chain couples TRBV7-3 to TRBJ2-1, with a weak D call TRBD1 (5 bases). The CDR3 sequence is CASSLVQGYYNEQFF. Written as DNA, the CDR3 is TGTGCCAGCAGCTTAGTCCAGGGATACTACAATGAGCAGTTCTTC.